This TCR beta chain is drawn from a study of HIV-infected patients and healthy controls. General study results and limits: Eight alpha and eight beta V genes differed significantly in mean usage between HIV-infected patients and controls. Untreated HIV+ repertoires had roughly threefold fewer distinct CDR3s and lower Shannon diversity than healthy controls.

Alpha and beta constant-region primers primed reverse transcription of approximately 0.55 ug RNA. Alpha and beta chain libraries were made separately by chain-specific third strand synthesis with multiplexing indices. TCRdb re-called the 5' RACE reads through MiXCR, storing one row per CDR3 protein. The sample carries under 25,000 distinct CDR3 sequences, roughly 8.9% recorded once. No cell fractionation was done, so the repertoire covers all unsorted peripheral blood T cells. Within the sample, this clonotype is medium-sized. Its antigen is unidentified. Germline lookup yields CDR1 DFQATT and CDR2 SNEGSKA (reference sequence). The CDR3 totals 11 residues.

The sequence came from an adult in good health. The sequenced material came from blood. The rearrangement links TRBV20-1 to TRBJ2-3; TRBD1 might be the D (5 bases). The CDR3 DNA reads TGCAGCAAGCAGGGCCGGAATACGCAGTATTTT. Protein sequence: CSKQGRNTQYF.